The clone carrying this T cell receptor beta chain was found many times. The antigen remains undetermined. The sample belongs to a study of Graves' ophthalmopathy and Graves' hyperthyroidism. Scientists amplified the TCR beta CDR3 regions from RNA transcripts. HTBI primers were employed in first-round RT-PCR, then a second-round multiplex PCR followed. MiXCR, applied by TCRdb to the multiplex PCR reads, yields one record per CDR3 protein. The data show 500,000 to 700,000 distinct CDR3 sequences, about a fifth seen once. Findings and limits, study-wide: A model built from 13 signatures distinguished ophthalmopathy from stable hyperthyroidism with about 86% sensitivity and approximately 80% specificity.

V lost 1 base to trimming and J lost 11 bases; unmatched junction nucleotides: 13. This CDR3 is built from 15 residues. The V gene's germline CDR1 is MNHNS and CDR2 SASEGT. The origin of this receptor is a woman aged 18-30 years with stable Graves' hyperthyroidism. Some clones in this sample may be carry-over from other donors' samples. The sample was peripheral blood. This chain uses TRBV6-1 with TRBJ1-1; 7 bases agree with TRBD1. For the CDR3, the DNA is TGTGCCAGCAGTGAAGGATGGGGACAGACGAATGGCGCTTTCTTT. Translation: CASSEGWGQTNGAFF.